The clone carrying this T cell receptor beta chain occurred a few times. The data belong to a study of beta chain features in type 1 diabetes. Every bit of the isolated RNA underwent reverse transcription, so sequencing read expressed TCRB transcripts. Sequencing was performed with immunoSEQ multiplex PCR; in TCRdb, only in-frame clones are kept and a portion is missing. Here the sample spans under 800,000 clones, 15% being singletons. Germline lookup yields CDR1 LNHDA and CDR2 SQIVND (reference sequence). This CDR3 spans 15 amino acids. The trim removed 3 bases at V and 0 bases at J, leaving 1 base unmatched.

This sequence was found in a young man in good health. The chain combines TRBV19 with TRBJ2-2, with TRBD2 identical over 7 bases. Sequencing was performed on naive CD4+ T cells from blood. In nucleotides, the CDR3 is TGTGCCAGTAGTATCAGCGGGACGAACACCGGGGAGCTGTTTTTT. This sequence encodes CASSISGTNTGELFF.